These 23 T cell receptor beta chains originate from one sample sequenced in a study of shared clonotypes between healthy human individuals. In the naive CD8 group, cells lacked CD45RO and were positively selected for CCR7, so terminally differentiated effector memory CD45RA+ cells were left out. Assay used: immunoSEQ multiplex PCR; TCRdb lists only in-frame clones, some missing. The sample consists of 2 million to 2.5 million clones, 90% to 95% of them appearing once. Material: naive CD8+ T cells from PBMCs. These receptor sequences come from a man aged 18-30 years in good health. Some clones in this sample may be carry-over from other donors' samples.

The CDR3 region has the DNA TGCGCCAGCAGCCCGAGTTATGAGCAGTTCTTC. It is translated as CASSPSYEQFF. The chain has TRBV10-2 and TRBJ2-1; D not certain. V lost 6 bases and J 8 bases, leaving 8 bases between the germline ends. The CDR3 totals 11 residues. Per the germline V gene, CDR1 is WSHSY and CDR2 is SAAADI.

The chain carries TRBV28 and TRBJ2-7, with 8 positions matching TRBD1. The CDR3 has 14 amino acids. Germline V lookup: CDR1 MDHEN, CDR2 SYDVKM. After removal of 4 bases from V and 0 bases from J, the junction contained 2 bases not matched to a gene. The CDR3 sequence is CASSSQGGSYEQYF. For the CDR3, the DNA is TGTGCCAGCAGTTCACAGGGGGGCTCCTACGAGCAGTACTTC.

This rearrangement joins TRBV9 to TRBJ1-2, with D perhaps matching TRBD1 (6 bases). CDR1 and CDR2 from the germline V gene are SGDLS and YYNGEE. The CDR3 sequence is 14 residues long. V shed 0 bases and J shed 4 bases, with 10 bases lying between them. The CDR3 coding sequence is TGTGCCAGCAGCGTAGCCGACAGGCCCTATGGCTACACCTTC. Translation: CASSVADRPYGYTF.

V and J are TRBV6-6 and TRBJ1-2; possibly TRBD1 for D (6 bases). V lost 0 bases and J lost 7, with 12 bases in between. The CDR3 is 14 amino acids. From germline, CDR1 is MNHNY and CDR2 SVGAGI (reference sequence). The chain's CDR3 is CASSYSNRDGGYTF. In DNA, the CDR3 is TGTGCCAGCAGTTACTCGAACAGGGATGGTGGCTACACCTTC.

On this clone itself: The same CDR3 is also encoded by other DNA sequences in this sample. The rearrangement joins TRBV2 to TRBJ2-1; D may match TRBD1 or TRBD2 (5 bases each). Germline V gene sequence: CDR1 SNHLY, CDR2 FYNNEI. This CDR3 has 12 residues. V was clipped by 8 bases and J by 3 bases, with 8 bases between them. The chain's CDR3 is CASRDGYNEQFF. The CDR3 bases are TGTGCCAGCCGGGACGGCTACAATGAGCAGTTCTTC.

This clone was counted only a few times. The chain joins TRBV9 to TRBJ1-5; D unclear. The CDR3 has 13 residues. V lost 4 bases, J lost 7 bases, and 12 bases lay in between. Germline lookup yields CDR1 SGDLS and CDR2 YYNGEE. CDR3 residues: CASSSSVSQPQHF. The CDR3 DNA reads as TGTGCCAGCAGCAGTTCGGTGTCCCAGCCCCAGCATTTT.

The CDR3 region has the DNA TGTGCCAGTAGTATCCCCCTATCCCTGGGACAGGGTCGGTTGGAAGGCTACACCTTC. Translation gives CASSIPLSLGQGRLEGYTF. The V call is TRBV19, the J call TRBJ1-2, with 9 nucleotides matching TRBD1. The V segment lost 3 bases and the J segment 8 bases; nucleotides outside the gene matches: 22. This CDR3 has 19 amino acids. Germline lookup yields CDR1 LNHDA and CDR2 SQIVND (reference sequence).

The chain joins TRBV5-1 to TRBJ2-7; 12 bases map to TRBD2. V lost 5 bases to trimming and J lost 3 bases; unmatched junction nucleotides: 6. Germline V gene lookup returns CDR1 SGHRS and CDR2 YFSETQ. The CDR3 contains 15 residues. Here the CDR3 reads CASRTGLAGNYEQYF. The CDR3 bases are TGCGCCAGCAGAACAGGACTAGCGGGGAACTACGAGCAGTACTTC. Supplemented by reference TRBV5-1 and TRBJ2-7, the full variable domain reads KAGVTQTPRYLIKTRGQQVTLSCSPISGHRSVSWYQQTPGQGLQFLFEYFSETQRNKGNFPGRFSGRQFSNSRSEMNVSTLELGDSALYLCASRTGLAGNYEQYFGPGTRLTVT.

CDR3 in amino acids: CASSQIAPSRELFF. CDR3 bases: TGTGCCAGCAGCCAGATTGCCCCATCCAGGGAGCTGTTTTTT. This rearrangement joins TRBV14 to TRBJ2-2; unclear D gene. The V end was cut by 3 bases, the J end by 9 bases, with 14 bases between. Per germline, CDR1 SGHDN and CDR2 FVKESK. The CDR3 covers 14 residues.

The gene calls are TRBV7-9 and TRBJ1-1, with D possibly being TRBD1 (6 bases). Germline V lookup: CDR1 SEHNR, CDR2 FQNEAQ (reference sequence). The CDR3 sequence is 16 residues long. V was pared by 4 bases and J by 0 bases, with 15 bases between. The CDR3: CASSYRTADMNTEAFF. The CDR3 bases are TGTGCCAGCAGCTACCGGACAGCGGACATGAACACTGAAGCTTTCTTT.

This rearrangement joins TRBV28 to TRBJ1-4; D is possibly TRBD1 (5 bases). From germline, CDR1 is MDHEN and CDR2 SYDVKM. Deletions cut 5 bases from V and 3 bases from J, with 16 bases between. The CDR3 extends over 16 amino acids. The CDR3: CASSLRPLGPNEKLFF. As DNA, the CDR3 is TGTGCCAGCAGTCTCAGACCGCTGGGGCCTAATGAAAAACTGTTTTTT.

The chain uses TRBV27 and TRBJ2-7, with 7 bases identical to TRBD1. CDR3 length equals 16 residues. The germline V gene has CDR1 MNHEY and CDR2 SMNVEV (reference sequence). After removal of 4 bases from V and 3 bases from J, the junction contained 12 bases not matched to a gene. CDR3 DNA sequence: TGTGCCAGCAGTTCCCTATACCGGGACAGCTTCTACGAGCAGTACTTC. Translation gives CASSSLYRDSFYEQYF.

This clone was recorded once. The DNA for the CDR3 is TGTGCCAGCAGTGGAGCAGGGTGGAACACTGAAGCTTTCTTT. It specifies CASSGAGWNTEAFF. The gene calls are TRBV2 and TRBJ1-1; maybe TRBD1 (5 bases). This CDR3 contains 14 residues. Germline assignment: CDR1 SNHLY and CDR2 FYNNEI. V lost 4 bases to trimming and J lost 1 base, with 10 bases between them.

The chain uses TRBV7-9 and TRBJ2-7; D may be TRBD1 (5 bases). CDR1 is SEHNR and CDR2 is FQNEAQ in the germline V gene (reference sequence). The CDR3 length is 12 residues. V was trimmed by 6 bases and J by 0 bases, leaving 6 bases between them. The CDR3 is CASRGRSYEQYF. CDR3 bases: TGTGCCAGCAGGGGGCGCTCCTACGAGCAGTACTTC.

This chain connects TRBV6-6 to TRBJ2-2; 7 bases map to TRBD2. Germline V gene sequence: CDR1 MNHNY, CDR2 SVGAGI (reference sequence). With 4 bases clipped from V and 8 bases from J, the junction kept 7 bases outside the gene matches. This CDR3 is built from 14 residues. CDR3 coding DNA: TGTGCCAGCAGTTTCCGGTGGGAGGGTGGGGAGCTGTTTTTT. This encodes CASSFRWEGGELFF.

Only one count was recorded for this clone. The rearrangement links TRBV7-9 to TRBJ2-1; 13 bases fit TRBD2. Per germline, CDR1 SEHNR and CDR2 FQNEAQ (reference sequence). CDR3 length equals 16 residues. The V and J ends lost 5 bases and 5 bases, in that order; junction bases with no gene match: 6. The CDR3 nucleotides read TGTGCCAGCAGCGCCGGGACTAGCGGGAACCACAATGAGCAGTTCTTC. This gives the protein CASSAGTSGNHNEQFF. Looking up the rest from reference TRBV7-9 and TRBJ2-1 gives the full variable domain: DTGVSQNPRHKITKRGQNVTFRCDPISEHNRLYWYRQTLGQGPEFLTYFQNEAQLEKSRLLSDRFSAERPKGSFSTLEIQRTEQGDSAMYLCASSAGTSGNHNEQFFGPGTRLTVL.

The CDR3 sequence is CASSDRVANTIYF. CDR3 sequence (DNA): TGTGCCAGCAGCGACAGGGTGGCAAACACCATATATTTT. The V gene is TRBV2, the J gene TRBJ1-3; the match to TRBD1 covers 7 bases. CDR1 and CDR2 (germline): SNHLY, FYNNEI. The CDR3 loop spans 13 amino acids. With V trimmed by 6 bases and J by 6 bases, 5 bases remained unmatched.

CDR3 in DNA: TGTGCCAGCAGTTTAGTTGGGCTAGCGGGAGGACGCGAGCAGTACTTC. Protein sequence: CASSLVGLAGGREQYF. The rearrangement joins TRBV27 to TRBJ2-7; 11 bases agree with TRBD2. Germline V gives CDR1 MNHEY, CDR2 SMNVEV (reference sequence). The J segment lost 6 bases and the V segment lost 2 bases, leaving 9 bases of the junction unmatched. This CDR3 is built from 16 residues.

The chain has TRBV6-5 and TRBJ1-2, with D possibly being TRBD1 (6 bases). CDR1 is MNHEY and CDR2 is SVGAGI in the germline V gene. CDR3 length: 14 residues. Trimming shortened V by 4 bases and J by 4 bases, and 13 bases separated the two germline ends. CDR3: CASSLGGRVYGYTF. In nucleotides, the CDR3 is TGTGCCAGCAGTTTGGGGGGCAGGGTCTATGGCTACACCTTC.

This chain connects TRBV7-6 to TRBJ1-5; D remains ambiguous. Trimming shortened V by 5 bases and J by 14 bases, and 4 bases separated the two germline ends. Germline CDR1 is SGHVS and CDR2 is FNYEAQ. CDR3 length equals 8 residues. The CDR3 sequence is CASSDKHF. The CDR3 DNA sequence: TGTGCCAGCAGCGATAAGCATTTT.

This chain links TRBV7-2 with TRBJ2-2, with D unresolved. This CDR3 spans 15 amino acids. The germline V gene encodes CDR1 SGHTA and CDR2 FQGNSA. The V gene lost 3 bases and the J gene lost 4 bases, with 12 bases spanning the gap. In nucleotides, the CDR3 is TGTGCCAGCAGCTTCTCAAGGTCTGGCACCGGGGAGCTGTTTTTT. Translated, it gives CASSFSRSGTGELFF. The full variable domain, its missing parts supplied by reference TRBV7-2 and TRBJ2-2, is GAGVSQSPSNKVTEKGKDVELRCDPISGHTALYWYRQSLGQGLEFLIYFQGNSAPDKSGLPSDRFSAERTGGSVSTLTIQRTQQEDSAVYLCASSFSRSGTGELFFGEGSRLTVL.

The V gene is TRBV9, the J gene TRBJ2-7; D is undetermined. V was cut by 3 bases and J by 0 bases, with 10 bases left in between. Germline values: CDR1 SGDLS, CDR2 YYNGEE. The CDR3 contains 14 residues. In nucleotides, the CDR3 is TGTGCCAGCAGCGCAGGTGGCTTCTCCTACGAGCAGTACTTC. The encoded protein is CASSAGGFSYEQYF.

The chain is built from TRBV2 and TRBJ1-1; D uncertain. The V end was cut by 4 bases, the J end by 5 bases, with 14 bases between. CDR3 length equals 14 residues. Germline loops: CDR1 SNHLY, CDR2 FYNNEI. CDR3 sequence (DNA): TGTGCCAGCAGTGCCCCCGACGGGTGGACTGAAGCTTTCTTT. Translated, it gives CASSAPDGWTEAFF.